Listed below are T cell receptor beta chains from one sample, sequenced in a study of blood T cell repertoires in COVID-19. This table comes from immunoSEQ multiplex PCR, and its TCRdb copy is limited to in-frame clones, with some not included. Of about 230,000 clones in the sample, about 85% were seen once. Sequencing was performed on peripheral blood. The receptors stem from a man aged 40-49 years with acute or convalescent COVID-19. Both conserved end residues are part of each CDR3. D genes are given only for firm matches. The listing skips clone size in some rows; elsewhere it reads once, few, many or a size class.

V gene,J gene,clone size,D gene,CDR3 DNA,CDR3 protein
TRBV5-6,TRBJ2-2,NA,TRBD1,TGTGCCAGCAGCTTTCAAAGACAGGGGGAGAACGGGGAGCTGTTTTTT,CASSFQRQGENGELFF
TRBV4-3,TRBJ1-5,NA,NA,TGCGCCAGCAGCCCCAGCCTAGGGGGAATTCAGCCCCAGCATTTT,CASSPSLGGIQPQHF
TRBV6-4,TRBJ1-1,NA,TRBD1,TGTGCCAGCAAGGCCGACAGGGTGAACACTGAAGCTTTCTTT,CASKADRVNTEAFF
TRBV7-2,TRBJ1-6,NA,TRBD1,TGTGCCAGCAGCTTACCGGGACAGAGCTCCTATAATTCACCCCTCCACTTT,CASSLPGQSSYNSPLHF
TRBV20-1,TRBJ1-2,NA,NA,TGCAGTGCAAGTGAACAGGGTCCAGGGATCGGTGGCTACACCTTC,CSASEQGPGIGGYTF
TRBV7-9,TRBJ2-1,NA,TRBD2,TGTGCCAGCAGCTTCGGGGGGTACAATGAGCAGTTCTTC,CASSFGGYNEQFF
TRBV5-5,TRBJ2-7,NA,NA,TGTGCCAGCAGCGGGGACAATTTCTACGAGCAGTACTTC,CASSGDNFYEQYF
TRBV28,TRBJ1-3,NA,NA,TGTGCCAGCAGTTTAGGGGGGGGAGCCTCTGGAAACACCATATATTTT,CASSLGGGASGNTIYF
TRBV9,TRBJ2-1,NA,NA,TGTGCCAGCAGCCCACGGTCGGAGGCCTACAATGAGCAGTTCTTC,CASSPRSEAYNEQFF
TRBV7-2,TRBJ1-5,NA,NA,TGTGCCAGCAGCTTAACGATGGGCCAGCCCCAGCATTTT,CASSLTMGQPQHF
TRBV3-1/TRBV3-2,TRBJ2-7,once,NA,TGTGCCAGCAGCCAAGTTGGCCTCTACGAGCAGTACTTC,CASSQVGLYEQYF
TRBV5-5,TRBJ1-2,NA,TRBD1,TGTGCCAGCAGCCGAACCTCGGGACAGGCGAACTATGGCTACACCTTC,CASSRTSGQANYGYTF
TRBV30,TRBJ1-1,NA,NA,TGTGCCTGGAGTGGTCGGGGGAACACTGAAGCTTTCTTT,CAWSGRGNTEAFF
TRBV12-3/TRBV12-4,TRBJ1-2,NA,TRBD1,TGTGCCAGCAGTACCTCGGACAGGGCCTACACCTTC,CASSTSDRAYTF
TRBV4-3,TRBJ1-1,NA,NA,TGCGCCAGCAGCCAGTCCGAGACAGTGAACACTGAAGCTTTCTTT,CASSQSETVNTEAFF
TRBV5-6,TRBJ1-3,NA,TRBD1,TGTGCCAGCAGCTTGTTGGGACAGGGGTCCGGAAACACCATATATTTT,CASSLLGQGSGNTIYF
TRBV6-5,TRBJ2-7,once,NA,TGTGCCAGCAGGGCAGTAAGTTCCTACGAGCAGTACTTC,CASRAVSSYEQYF
TRBV7-2,TRBJ1-5,NA,NA,TGTGCCAGCAGCTCCTATAATCAGCCCCAGCATTTT,CASSSYNQPQHF
TRBV3-1/TRBV3-2,TRBJ1-6,few,NA,TGTGCCAGCAGCATTCGACAGGATATTTCACCCCTCCACTTT,CASSIRQDISPLHF
TRBV7-8,TRBJ2-5,NA,TRBD2,TGTGCCAGCAGCTTAGAAAGCGGGAGGGAGACCCAGTACTTC,CASSLESGRETQYF
TRBV4-1,TRBJ2-1,NA,NA,TGCGCCAGCAGCCCAGGGAGGGGGGCCCTAACTGACAATGAGCAGTTCTTC,CASSPGRGALTDNEQFF
TRBV27,TRBJ2-7,NA,TRBD2,TGTGCCAGCAAAGGCAGCGGGGGGCGGTCTTCCTACGAGCAGTACTTC,CASKGSGGRSSYEQYF
TRBV29-1,TRBJ1-1,few,NA,TGCAGCGTTCAACGCAGCCTAGATCTCACTGAAGCTTTCTTT,CSVQRSLDLTEAFF
TRBV5-1,TRBJ1-2,NA,TRBD1,TGCGCCAGCAGCTTGGCCGCAGGGGGTGACTATGGCTACACCTTC,CASSLAAGGDYGYTF
TRBV30,TRBJ1-2,NA,TRBD1,TGTGCCTGGAGTATGGCAGGGGGGATCGGAGACACCAATTTAAACTATGGCTACACCTTC,CAWSMAGGIGDTNLNYGYTF
TRBV24-1,TRBJ2-5,NA,TRBD2,TGTGCCACCAGTGATTCCGGACTAGCGGGGGGTGAGACCCAGTACTTC,CATSDSGLAGGETQYF
TRBV7-9,TRBJ2-1,NA,NA,TGTGCCAGCAGCTTAGGTCAGGGCTCCCTCAATGAGCAGTTCTTC,CASSLGQGSLNEQFF
TRBV18,TRBJ1-1,NA,TRBD1,TGTGCCAGCTCCCAGGGGGGAGTGAACACTGAAGCTTTCTTT,CASSQGGVNTEAFF
TRBV6-5,TRBJ1-1,NA,TRBD1,TGTGCCAGCAGTTACCGACGACAGGGGGTTAACACTGAAGCTTTCTTT,CASSYRRQGVNTEAFF
TRBV19,TRBJ2-6,NA,NA,TGTGCCAGTAGTCCGCGGGTGGCTGGGGCCAACGTCCTGACTTTC,CASSPRVAGANVLTF
TRBV6-1,TRBJ2-3,once,NA,TGTGCCAGCAGTGAATTTGGGGGGACGAGCACAGATACGCAGTATTTT,CASSEFGGTSTDTQYF
TRBV5-6,TRBJ1-1,NA,NA,TGTGCCAGCAGCTTGGCTCAGGGTAGCCCTGAAGCTTTCTTT,CASSLAQGSPEAFF
TRBV7-3,TRBJ1-2,NA,NA,TGTGCCAGCAGTTATGACGGAGACTATGGCTACACCTTC,CASSYDGDYGYTF
TRBV14,TRBJ2-1,NA,TRBD2,TGTGCCAGCAGGGGATCGGGGGGGCGCCGTGAGCAGTTCTTC,CASRGSGGRREQFF
TRBV28,TRBJ1-1,NA,TRBD1,TGTGCCAGCAGCCCCGCAGGGGGCAGGGAGAACACTGAAGCTTTCTTT,CASSPAGGRENTEAFF
TRBV24-1,TRBJ1-6,NA,TRBD1,TGTGCCACCAGTGACCGACAGGGTATGAGCTCCTATAATTCACCCCTCCACTTT,CATSDRQGMSSYNSPLHF